The source of this TCR beta chain is a study of blood T cell repertoires in COVID-19. Generated by immunoSEQ multiplex PCR, the TCRdb table keeps only in-frame clones and is missing some. The profile shows hundreds of thousands of clones, about 88% of them singletons. CDR3 length: 15 residues. CDR1 is SGHRS, CDR2 YFSETQ, per germline. V dropped 6 bases and J dropped 6; count of bases not matched to a gene: 9. The TCR originated in a woman aged 45-60 years who had recovered from COVID-19. The J gene is TRBJ2-2, the V gene TRBV5-1, with 9 bases aligning to TRBD1. Sample: PBMCs or T cells enriched from blood (not recorded which). The DNA of the CDR3 is TGCGCCAGCAAGGTGGACAGGGGTAGCGCCGGGGAGCTGTTTTTT. It encodes CASKVDRGSAGELFF.